This entry lists 2 T cell receptor beta chains sequenced from one sample in a study of glioma-infiltrating T cells. TCR alpha and beta CDR3 regions were amplified from RNA using iRepertoire nested multiplex PCR. MiXCR, run by TCRdb on the multiplex PCR reads, gives a single entry per CDR3 protein. The sample includes 150,000 to 200,000 distinct CDR3 sequences, about 32% of them seen just once. Material: glioma tissue, nonneoplastic brain tissue, or PBMCs (not recorded which). The receptors come from a human donor with low-grade glioma or glioblastoma, undergoing nonglioma brain surgery, or in good health (not recorded which).

About this clonotype: This sequence may be a read error, since a much larger clone differs from it by one base. In DNA form, the CDR3 reads TGTGCCAGCAGCTTAGGATTCGCCACGGCAGATATGCAGTATTTT. Its translation is CASSLGFATADMQYF. This sequence joins TRBV7-2 and TRBJ2-3; D is uncertain. Germline V lookup: CDR1 SGHTA, CDR2 FQGNSA. CDR3 size: 15 residues.

V gene TRBV4-1 combines with J gene TRBJ1-5; 8 bases are a match to TRBD1. The germline V gene has CDR1 MGHRA and CDR2 YSYEKL. V dropped 5 bases and J dropped 4; count of bases not matched to a gene: 1. The CDR3 runs 13 residues. The CDR3 here is CASSNRGNQPQHF. As DNA, the CDR3 is TGCGCCAGCAGCAACAGGGGGAATCAGCCCCAGCATTTT.